These T cell receptor beta chains were read from a single sample in a study of shared clonotypes between healthy human individuals. TCRdb keeps only in-frame clones here, not all; method: immunoSEQ multiplex PCR. The profile covers fewer than 2.5 million clones, with 90% to 95% appearing a single time and 0.36% taken by the ten largest. Material for sequencing was naive CD4+ T cells from PBMCs. The receptor source for this set is a man between 18 and 35 years old in good health. Some clones in this sample may be carry-over from other donors' samples. Each CDR3 is given with its conserved first and last residue. The order of the fields is J gene, clone size, D gene, V gene, CDR3 protein, CDR3 DNA. D genes are given only for firm matches. A row's size may be missing; if present it is once, few, many or a size class.

>TRBJ1-5|.|.|TRBV27
CASSSGNQPQHF
TGTGCCAGCAGTTCGGGGAATCAGCCCCAGCATTTT
>TRBJ2-2|.|.|TRBV11-1
CASSISGMNTGELFF
TGTGCCAGCAGCATATCGGGAATGAACACCGGGGAGCTGTTTTTT
>TRBJ1-2|.|TRBD1|TRBV28
CASSGQGMFIGYTF
TGTGCCAGCAGTGGACAGGGGATGTTTATTGGCTACACCTTC
>TRBJ2-7|.|.|TRBV6-6
CASRRDATYEQYF
TGTGCCAGCCGCCGGGACGCGACCTACGAGCAGTACTTC
>TRBJ2-2|.|TRBD1|TRBV6-5
CASSYRTGYEAGELFF
TGTGCCAGCAGTTACCGGACAGGGTATGAGGCCGGGGAGCTGTTTTTT
>TRBJ1-5|.|.|TRBV6-1
CASSGEPSNQPQHF
TGTGCCAGCAGCGGCGAACCTAGCAATCAGCCCCAGCATTTT
>TRBJ2-7|.|TRBD2|TRBV4-1
CASSQESGMAREQYF
TGCGCCAGCAGCCAAGAAAGCGGGATGGCCCGCGAGCAGTACTTC
>TRBJ2-2|.|.|TRBV29-1
CSVELGWRGTGELFF
TGCAGCGTTGAATTAGGATGGAGGGGGACCGGGGAGCTGTTTTTT
>TRBJ2-7|.|.|TRBV10-3
CAISTGSSYEQYF
TGTGCCATCAGTACTGGTAGCTCCTACGAGCAGTACTTC
>TRBJ2-7|.|TRBD2|TRBV27
CASSLPPGRGRTYEQYF
TGTGCCAGCAGTCTCCCCCCCGGGAGGGGCCGCACCTACGAGCAGTACTTC
>TRBJ2-1|.|TRBD2|TRBV19
CASSILVASGTYNEQFF
TGTGCCAGTAGTATTTTGGTTGCTAGCGGGACCTACAATGAGCAGTTCTTC
>TRBJ1-3|.|.|TRBV28
CASSGDPRSGNTIYF
TGTGCCAGCAGTGGGGACCCACGCTCTGGAAACACCATATATTTT
>TRBJ2-7|.|.|TRBV6-5
CASSQRGLPDEQYF
TGTGCCAGCAGCCAGAGGGGACTTCCCGACGAGCAGTACTTC
>TRBJ1-4|.|TRBD1|TRBV5-1
CASRDQGARNEKLFF
TGCGCCAGCAGGGACCAGGGGGCGCGGAATGAAAAACTGTTTTTT
>TRBJ1-5|.|.|TRBV28
CASSFSRDGASNSNQPQHF
TGTGCCAGCAGTTTCTCCCGGGACGGAGCCTCTAATAGCAATCAGCCCCAGCATTTT
>TRBJ2-3|.|.|TRBV15
CATSRADTQYF
TGTGCCACCAGCAGAGCCGATACGCAGTATTTT
>TRBJ1-2|.|.|TRBV29-1
CSVEQGQNPNYGYTF
TGCAGCGTTGAACAAGGTCAGAATCCTAACTATGGCTACACCTTC
>TRBJ2-5|.|TRBD1|TRBV7-3
CASSWQPGQQETQYF
TGTGCCAGCAGCTGGCAACCGGGACAGCAAGAGACCCAGTACTTC
>TRBJ2-7|.|.|TRBV9
CASSRIGQASSYEQYF
TGTGCCAGCAGCAGGATTGGGCAGGCTAGCTCCTACGAGCAGTACTTC
>TRBJ2-2|.|.|TRBV18
CASSPPGGNRNTGELFF
TGTGCCAGCTCACCACCGGGGGGAAATCGAAACACCGGGGAGCTGTTTTTT
>TRBJ2-6|.|.|TRBV7-3
CASSLGVTGANVLTF
TGTGCCAGCAGCTTGGGAGTGACTGGGGCCAACGTCCTGACTTTC
>TRBJ1-2|.|TRBD1|TRBV29-1
CSVPRQGARDGYTF
TGCAGCGTTCCGAGACAGGGGGCAAGGGATGGCTACACCTTC
>TRBJ2-3|.|.|TRBV5-1
CASSLEGGDTQYF
TGCGCCAGCAGCTTGGAGGGCGGAGATACGCAGTATTTT
>TRBJ2-1|.|.|TRBV7-3
CASSSRGGVRYNEQFF
TGTGCCAGCAGTTCTCGAGGGGGAGTAAGGTACAATGAGCAGTTCTTC
>TRBJ2-3|.|TRBD2|TRBV5-4
CASSSQRDTDTQYF
TGTGCCAGCAGCTCCCAGCGGGACACAGATACGCAGTATTTT
>TRBJ1-2|.|.|TRBV7-2
CASSLVHSVLNGYTF
TGTGCCAGCAGCTTAGTTCATTCGGTCTTAAATGGCTACACCTTC
>TRBJ2-3|.|.|TRBV9
CASSVVSGLFTDTQYF
TGTGCCAGCAGCGTAGTGTCGGGACTTTTCACAGATACGCAGTATTTT
>TRBJ2-1|.|.|TRBV5-1
CASSLNEGYNEQFF
TGCGCCAGCAGCTTGAACGAGGGGTACAATGAGCAGTTCTTC
>TRBJ1-4|.|.|TRBV19
CASSRIDSPREKLFF
TGTGCCAGTAGCAGGATAGACAGCCCTCGGGAAAAACTGTTTTTT
>TRBJ1-1|.|.|TRBV5-4
CASSLASGLDTEAFF
TGTGCCAGCAGCCTCGCTTCGGGTCTTGACACTGAAGCTTTCTTT
>TRBJ2-2|.|.|TRBV18
CASSPGVDGELFF
TGTGCCAGCTCACCGGGTGTGGACGGGGAGCTGTTTTTT
>TRBJ2-1|once|TRBD2|TRBV5-1
CASSYRLAPYNEQFF
TGCGCCAGCAGCTATAGACTAGCGCCATACAATGAGCAGTTCTTC
>TRBJ2-2|.|.|TRBV4-2
CASSQGSANTGELFF
TGTGCCAGCAGCCAAGGAAGCGCCAACACCGGGGAGCTGTTTTTT
>TRBJ1-1|few|.|TRBV2
CASRTRGTEAFF
TGTGCCAGCCGAACCAGGGGCACTGAAGCTTTCTTT
>TRBJ2-7|once|.|TRBV4-2
CASSQVGSLDEQYF
TGTGCCAGCAGCCAAGTAGGTAGTCTCGACGAGCAGTACTTC
>TRBJ1-6|.|.|TRBV28
CASSPGRTRRSPLHF
TGTGCCAGCAGCCCCGGGAGAACGCGTAGGTCACCCCTCCACTTT
>TRBJ2-7|.|TRBD2|TRBV29-1
CSVATSGEQYF
TGCAGCGTTGCGACTAGCGGAGAGCAGTACTTC